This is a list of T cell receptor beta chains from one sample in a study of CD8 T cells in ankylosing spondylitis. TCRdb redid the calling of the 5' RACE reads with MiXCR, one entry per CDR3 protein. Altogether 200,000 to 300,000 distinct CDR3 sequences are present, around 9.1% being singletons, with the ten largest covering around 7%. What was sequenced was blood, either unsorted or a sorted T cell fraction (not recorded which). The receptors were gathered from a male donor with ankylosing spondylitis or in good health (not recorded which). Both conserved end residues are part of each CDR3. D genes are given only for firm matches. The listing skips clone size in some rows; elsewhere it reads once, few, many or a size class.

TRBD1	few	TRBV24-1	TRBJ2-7	TGTGCCACCAGCGCCTGGGACAGTAACGAGCAGTACTTC	CATSAWDSNEQYF
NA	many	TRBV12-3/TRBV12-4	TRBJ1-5	TGTGCCAGCAGTTTAACGTGGAATCAGCCCCAGCATTTT	CASSLTWNQPQHF
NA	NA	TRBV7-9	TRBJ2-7	TGTGCCAGCAGCTTAGGACAGGTCGTGTACGAGCAGTACTTC	CASSLGQVVYEQYF
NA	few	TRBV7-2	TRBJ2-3	TGTGCCAGCGGTCAGTTCAACACAGATACGCAGTATTTT	CASGQFNTDTQYF
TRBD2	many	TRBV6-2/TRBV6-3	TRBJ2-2	TGTGCCAGCACTATGTGGGGGGGATGGAACACCGGGGAGCTGTTTTTT	CASTMWGGWNTGELFF
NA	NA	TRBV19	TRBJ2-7	TGTGCCAGTAGTATTTTGGGGATCGGGTACGAGCAGTACTTC	CASSILGIGYEQYF
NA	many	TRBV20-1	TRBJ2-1	TGCAGTGTGAACAAGCTCGGTGGGGGTAATGAGCAGTTCTTC	CSVNKLGGGNEQFF
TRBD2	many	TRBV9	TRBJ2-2	TGTGCCAGCAGCGTCCGGCTAGCGGGAGAGGCCGGGGAGCTGTTTTTT	CASSVRLAGEAGELFF
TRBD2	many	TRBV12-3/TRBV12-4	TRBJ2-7	TGTGCCAGCACCCCAAGCGGGAGCAGATACGAGCAGTACTTC	CASTPSGSRYEQYF
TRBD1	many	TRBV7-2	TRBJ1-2	TGTGCCAGCAGCTTAGACTCGACAGGGGTCTATGGCTACACCTTC	CASSLDSTGVYGYTF
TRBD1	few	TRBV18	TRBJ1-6	TGTGCCAGCTCAGAGGACAGGTCTAATTCACCCCTCCACTTT	CASSEDRSNSPLHF
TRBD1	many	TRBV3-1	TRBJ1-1	TGTGCCAGCAGCCCTCCGGGACAGCTGATGAACACTGAAGCTTTCTTT	CASSPPGQLMNTEAFF
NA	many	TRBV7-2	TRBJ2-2	TGTGCCAGCAGCTGGGTGGTTGTGCGCCGCGACACCGGGGAGCTGTTTTTT	CASSWVVVRRDTGELFF
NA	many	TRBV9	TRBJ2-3	TGTGCCAGCAGCGCTGGCACAGATACGCAGTATTTT	CASSAGTDTQYF
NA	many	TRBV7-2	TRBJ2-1	TGTGCCAGCAGCTTAGTGGGGTTGACTAGGAGTGAGCAGTTCTTC	CASSLVGLTRSEQFF
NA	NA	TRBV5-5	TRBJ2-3	TGTGCCAGCAGCCAGACGCCTAGCACAGATACGCAGTATTTT	CASSQTPSTDTQYF
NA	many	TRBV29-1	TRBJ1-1	TGCAGCGTTGAAGTTCCCAGCATGAACACTGAAGCTTTCTTT	CSVEVPSMNTEAFF
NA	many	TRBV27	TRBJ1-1	TGTGCCAGCAGTTTAGGGTTTGCAGCTGAAGCTTTCTTT	CASSLGFAAEAFF
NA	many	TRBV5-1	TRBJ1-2	TGCGCCAGCAGCTTGGGCGGTGGACCCCCTCGTTATGGCTACACCTTC	CASSLGGGPPRYGYTF
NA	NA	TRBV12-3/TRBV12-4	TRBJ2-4	TGTGCCAGCAGTTTCTCGGACAGAGCCAAAAACATTCAGTACTTC	CASSFSDRAKNIQYF
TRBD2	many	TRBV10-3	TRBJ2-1	TGTGCCATAGTCTCGGGAGGCACCTACAATGAGCAGTTCTTC	CAIVSGGTYNEQFF
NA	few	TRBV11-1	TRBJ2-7	TGTGCCAGCAGCTTAGGTAGGGCCTTCGAGCAGTACTTC	CASSLGRAFEQYF
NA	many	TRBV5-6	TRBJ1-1	TGTGCCAGCAGCTTGGGTGGGGGGGCTGAAGCTTTCTTT	CASSLGGGAEAFF
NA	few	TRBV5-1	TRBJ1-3	TGCGCCAGCAGGGCGGGGGAATCTGGAAACACCATATATTTT	CASRAGESGNTIYF
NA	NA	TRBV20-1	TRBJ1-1	TGCAGTGCCAGAAGTAACATGAACACTGAAGCTTTCTTT	CSARSNMNTEAFF
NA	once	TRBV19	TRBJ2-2	TGTGCCAGTAGTGTCGTCGGACTTTCGAACACCGGGGAGCTGTTTTTT	CASSVVGLSNTGELFF
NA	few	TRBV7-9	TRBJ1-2	TGTGCCAGCAGCCTCCGGGGGGCGCATGGCTACACCTTC	CASSLRGAHGYTF
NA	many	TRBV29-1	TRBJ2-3	TGCAGCGTTGAAGATCCGGCACGGAGCGGAGGAGATACGCAGTATTTT	CSVEDPARSGGDTQYF
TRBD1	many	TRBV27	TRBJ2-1	TGTGCCAGCAGACGGGGACAGGGCTCCTACAATGAGCAGTTCTTC	CASRRGQGSYNEQFF
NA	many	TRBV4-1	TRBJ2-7	TGCGCCAGCAGCCAAGACTCGTATACGGCCTACGAGCAGTACTTC	CASSQDSYTAYEQYF
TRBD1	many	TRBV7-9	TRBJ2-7	TGTGCCAGCAGCTTCCTGGGACAGGGGATCAGCCACGAGCAGTACTTC	CASSFLGQGISHEQYF
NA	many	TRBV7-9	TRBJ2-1	TGTGCCAGCAGCTTAGGGGGGTCTAATGAGCAGTTCTTC	CASSLGGSNEQFF
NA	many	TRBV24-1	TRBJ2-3	TGTGCCACCAGTGAGGCTAGCACAGATACGCAGTATTTT	CATSEASTDTQYF
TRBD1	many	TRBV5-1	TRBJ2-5	TGCGCCAGCAGTCTTGACAGGGCCGGAGAGACCCAGTACTTC	CASSLDRAGETQYF
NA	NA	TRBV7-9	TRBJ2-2	TGTGCCAGCAACCCGACTTTGCGGGATAGTTCCGGGGAGCTGTTTTTT	CASNPTLRDSSGELFF
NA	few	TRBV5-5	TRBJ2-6	TGTGCCAGCAGCTTGGAAGGGAGCTCTGGGGCCAACGTCCTGACTTTC	CASSLEGSSGANVLTF
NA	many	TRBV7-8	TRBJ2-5	TGTGCCAGCAGCTTAGCCCTACCGCAGGCTGAGACCCAGTACTTC	CASSLALPQAETQYF
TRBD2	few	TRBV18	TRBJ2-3	TGTGCCAGCTCTCCCCAACGGACTAGCGGGGGTACCAGCACAGATACGCAGTATTTT	CASSPQRTSGGTSTDTQYF
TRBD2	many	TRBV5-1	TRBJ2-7	TGCGCCAGCAGCCTTCACGCTAGCGGAAATTACGAGCAGTACTTC	CASSLHASGNYEQYF
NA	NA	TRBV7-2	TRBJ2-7	TGTGCCAGCAGCTTCTCCTCCCCTTATATCGCCTACGAGCAGTACTTC	CASSFSSPYIAYEQYF
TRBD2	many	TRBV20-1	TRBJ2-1	TGCAGTGCCCCACATGGGCAAGCGGGGGGGCGATACTCCTACAATGAGCAGTTCTTC	CSAPHGQAGGRYSYNEQFF
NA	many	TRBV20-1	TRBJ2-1	TGCAGTGCTAGGGTAAATGAGCAGTTCTTC	CSARVNEQFF
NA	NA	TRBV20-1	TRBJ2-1	TGCAGTGCTTCATCCATTGACCTAAGACATGAGCAGTTCTTC	CSASSIDLRHEQFF
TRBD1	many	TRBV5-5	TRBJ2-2	TGTGCCAGCAGCCCTAGGACAGGGGAGGGAAGAACCGGGGAGCTGTTTTTT	CASSPRTGEGRTGELFF
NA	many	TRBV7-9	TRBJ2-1	TGTGCCAGCAGCTTTAGCGGAGGGGGTGAGCAGTTCTTC	CASSFSGGGEQFF
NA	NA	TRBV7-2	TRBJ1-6	TGTGCCAGCAGCTTATCGCGCACCCCACGAATCACCCTCCACTTT	CASSLSRTPRITLHF
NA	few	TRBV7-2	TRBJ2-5	TGTGCCAGCAGCTCCTACGGGTCCTCGGCGACCCAGTACTTC	CASSSYGSSATQYF
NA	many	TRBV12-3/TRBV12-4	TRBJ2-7	TGTGCCAGCAGCTTCGGATACGAGCAGTACTTC	CASSFGYEQYF
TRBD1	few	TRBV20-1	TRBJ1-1	TGCAGTGCCAGGGCAGGGGGACCGAACACTGAAGCTTTCTTT	CSARAGGPNTEAFF
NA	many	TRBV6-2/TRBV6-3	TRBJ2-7	TGTGCCAGCAGTCGAGACGCAAGCTCCTACGAGCAGTACTTC	CASSRDASSYEQYF
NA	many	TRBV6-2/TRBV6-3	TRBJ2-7	TGTGCCAGCAGTTACCGGAAATCCTACGAGCAGTACTTC	CASSYRKSYEQYF
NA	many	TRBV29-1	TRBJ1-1	TGCAGCGTTAAAGAGGGGGGGTACATGAACACTGAAGCTTTCTTT	CSVKEGGYMNTEAFF
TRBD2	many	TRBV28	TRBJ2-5	TGTGCCAGCAGTTTGGGGCTAGCGGTTCAAGAGACCCAGTACTTC	CASSLGLAVQETQYF
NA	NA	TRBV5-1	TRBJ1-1	TGCGCCAGCAGCTTGGCAATACCGGGACACGAAGAAGCTTTCTTT	CASSLAIPGHEEAFF
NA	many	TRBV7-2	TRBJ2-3	TGTGCCAGCAGCTTAACCCCGGGTGATACGCAGTATTTT	CASSLTPGDTQYF
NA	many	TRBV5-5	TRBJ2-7	TGTGCCAGCACCTCCCCCGGACAAACCTACGAGCAGTACTTC	CASTSPGQTYEQYF
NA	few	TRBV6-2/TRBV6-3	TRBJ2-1	TGTGCCAGCAGTTCTCTTCGACAGGCTGAGCAGTTCTTC	CASSSLRQAEQFF
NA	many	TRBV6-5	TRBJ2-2	TGTGCCAGCAGTTACGGCGCGGAAGGAAACACCGGGGAGCTGTTTTTT	CASSYGAEGNTGELFF
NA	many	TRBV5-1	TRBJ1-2	TGCGCCAGCAGCTTGGCCTTCAGGGAAGGCTACACCTTC	CASSLAFREGYTF
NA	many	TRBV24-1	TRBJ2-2	TGTGCCACCAGTGGGGCAAACACCGGGGAGCTGTTTTTT	CATSGANTGELFF